This TCR beta chain was sequenced during a study of control samples from healthy donors and cancer patients (TCRdb year 2020). Turning to this clone: Its antigen is currently not known. Nothing much larger sits one base from this clone, and base qualities are not available.

The method was the immunoSEQ multiplex PCR assay. TCRdb obtained this table from immuneACCESS and retained in-frame rearrangements with V and J assigned. These tables miss some clones; where compared with another copy, unresolved V genes account for less than half of the shortfall, and the remainder is unexplained. This sample comprises 100,000 or so clones, roughly 87% of them detected only once. 15% to 20% of the sample goes to the ten largest clones. Measured from the cysteine to the phenylalanine, the CDR3 is 15 residues long. CDR3 DNA only is kept here, 45 bases in frame from base 1. The germline ends are 12 bases apart after V is trimmed by 6 bases and J by 0 bases. Based on the germline V gene, the CDR1 and CDR2 sequences are SNHLY and FYNNEI.

The TCR originated in a woman aged 45-59 years in good health. The sequenced material came from blood. The chain employs TRBV2 and TRBJ1-5; the best D guess is TRBD1, with 5 bases matching. The DNA sequence is given as TGTGCCAGCAGGGGAGACAGCTATAGCAATCAGCCCCAGCATTTT. Its protein reads: CASRGDSYSNQPQHF.